This T cell receptor beta chain was captured in a study of blood T cells in healthy people across ages. Points from the study as a whole: A strong correlation was found between TCR beta diversity and the percentage of naive T cells. More naive CD4+ cells and higher diversity were found in long-lived than in aged donors.

Staff drew roughly 10 milliliters of peripheral blood from each donor. In regard to this clonotype: Its antigen is not identified.

A second PCR, run for about 6 to 12 cycles, used a sample-barcoded 5' primer plus a J-beta primer mix. TCRdb reprocessed the 5' RACE reads via MiXCR and lists one record per CDR3 protein. The sample includes more than 800,000 distinct CDR3 sequences, more than 40% of them seen just once. The source material was blood. The sequence came from an older woman in good health.

In DNA form, the CDR3 reads TGTGCCAGCAGGGCGGAGCAAGAGACCCAGTACTTC. Amino acid sequence: CASRAEQETQYF. The chain links TRBV6-1 to TRBJ2-5; D unresolved. The germline V gene encodes CDR1 MNHNS and CDR2 SASEGT. The CDR3 length is 12 residues. The ends were cut back, 6 bases at V and 2 bases at J, with 7 bases in the middle.